The 17 T cell receptor beta chains listed next were all sequenced from one sample in a study of T cells in Graves' hyperthyroidism and ophthalmopathy. Authors of the study amplified TCR beta CDR3 regions from RNA transcripts. The TCR CDR3 first-round RT-PCR relied on the HTBI primer set. TCRdb itself ran the multiplex PCR reads through MiXCR, one entry per CDR3 protein. The table records 250,000 or so distinct CDR3 sequences, roughly 15% of them present only once. Sequences were obtained from blood. These receptors were obtained from a woman between 45 and 65 years old with Graves' hyperthyroidism that later progressed to Graves' ophthalmopathy.

This clonotype has ten or more counts. This chain joins TRBV11-2 and TRBJ2-3; 12 positions match TRBD2. CDR1 and CDR2 (germline): SGHAT, FQNNGV. The CDR3 loop spans 17 amino acids. J gave up 2 bases and V 5 bases, and 8 bases lay outside the gene matches. The CDR3, as DNA: TGTGCCAGCAGCCCCCGACTAGCGGGAGCACACACAGATACGCAGTATTTT. It yields the protein CASSPRLAGAHTDTQYF.

Many counts were recorded for this clonotype. This chain connects TRBV28 to TRBJ1-6; D is possibly TRBD1 (6 bases). CDR3 length equals 15 residues. V lost 5 bases and J lost 7, with 15 bases in between. CDR1 and CDR2 (germline): MDHEN, SYDVKM. CDR3 DNA: TGTGCCAGCAGTCCCCTGAGGGGGAGCAATTCACCCCTCCACTTT. Its translation: CASSPLRGSNSPLHF.

This clonotype was counted a few times. The junction does not match germline at one end; this may be a read error. This chain connects TRBV24-1 to TRBJ2-3; the match to TRBD1 covers 7 bases. Germline V lookup: CDR1 KGHDR, CDR2 SFDVKD. This CDR3 has 12 amino acids. The CDR3 spells CATSDRTGTQYF. DNA for the CDR3: TGTGCCACCAGTGATCGGACAGGTACGCAGTATTTT.

The sample holds a few counts of this clonotype. The rearrangement joins TRBV20-1 to TRBJ2-5; perhaps TRBD2 as D (6 bases). The CDR3 consists of 16 residues. The germline CDR1 and CDR2 sequences are DFQATT and SNEGSKA (reference sequence). Trimming removed 5 bases from V and 5 bases from J, with 24 bases in between. CDR3 sequence: CSAGSTGGPIGETQYF. The CDR3 DNA reads TGCAGTGCTGGGTCAACAGGAGGGCCAATAGGGGAGACCCAGTACTTC.

This clonotype occurred many times. V is TRBV7-9 and J is TRBJ2-1; 10 positions match TRBD1. J gave up 8 bases and V 5 bases, and 9 bases lay outside the gene matches. Germline-derived CDR1 and CDR2 are SEHNR and FQNEAQ (reference sequence). CDR3 length equals 15 residues. In DNA form, the CDR3 reads TGTGCCAGCAGCACACCCGGGACAGGGGTCGATGAGCAGTTCTTC. It specifies CASSTPGTGVDEQFF.

This clonotype was picked up many times. The chain links TRBV28 to TRBJ1-1; possible D gene TRBD1, 5 bases. CDR1 and CDR2 (germline): MDHEN, SYDVKM. This CDR3 contains 14 residues. Trimming removed 6 bases from V and 0 bases from J, with 11 bases in between. CDR3 DNA: TGTGCCAGCAGCGTGGGGGGATTGAACACTGAAGCTTTCTTT. It translates to CASSVGGLNTEAFF. Combining the CDR3 with reference TRBV28 and TRBJ1-1 gives the whole variable domain DVKVTQSSRYLVKRTGEKVFLECVQDMDHENMFWYRQDPGLGLRLIYFSYDVKMKEKGDIPEGYSVSREKKERFSLILESASTNQTSMYLCASSVGGLNTEAFFGQGTRLTVV.

The V gene is TRBV7-9, the J gene TRBJ2-2, with 11 bases that match TRBD2. This CDR3 is 17 amino acids long. Looked up from germline, CDR1 is SEHNR and CDR2 is FQNEAQ (reference sequence). The J segment lost 4 bases and the V segment lost 4 bases, leaving 8 bases of the junction unmatched. Here the CDR3 reads CASSSRTSGYITGELFF. CDR3 coding DNA: TGTGCCAGCAGCTCGCGGACTAGCGGGTATATCACCGGGGAGCTGTTTTTT.

This clonotype was counted at least ten times. The chain couples TRBV10-3 to TRBJ2-7; 10 nucleotides agree with TRBD2. Losses at the gene ends were 3 bases for V and 4 bases for J; bases not matched to a gene: 6. The CDR3 sequence is 15 residues long. Germline V lookup: CDR1 ENHRY, CDR2 SYGVKD. CDR3 region: CAISEGGAGGYEQYF. As DNA, the CDR3 is TGTGCCATCAGTGAAGGAGGAGCGGGAGGGTACGAGCAGTACTTC.

This clonotype was seen many times. V usage is TRBV28 and J usage is TRBJ1-2, with D tentatively TRBD1 (5 bases). The germline gives CDR1 MDHEN, CDR2 SYDVKM. V lost 3 bases and J lost 2, with 10 bases in between. The CDR3 has 14 residues. The DNA of the CDR3 is TGTGCCAGCAGTTTCCTGGGGGGGAACTATGGCTACACCTTC. It translates to CASSFLGGNYGYTF.

This clonotype was seen at least ten times. The chain uses TRBV12-3 or TRBV12-4 and TRBJ2-5; 7 nucleotides match TRBD2. This CDR3 has 14 amino acids. After removal of 8 bases from V and 2 bases from J, the junction contained 8 bases not matched to a gene. For the CDR3, the DNA is TGTGCCAGCTCCCTAGCGGTAGCGCAAGAGACCCAGTACTTC. Translated, it gives CASSLAVAQETQYF.

V gene TRBV12-3 or TRBV12-4 combines with J gene TRBJ1-4; 12 bases map to TRBD1. J was trimmed by 6 bases and V by 4 bases; bases with no gene match: 6. The CDR3 is 16 amino acids. CDR3 region: CASSSGTGGRYEKLFF. The CDR3, as DNA: TGTGCCAGCAGTTCCGGGACAGGGGGCCGTTATGAAAAACTGTTTTTT.

This clonotype has at least ten counts. The gene calls are TRBV7-8 and TRBJ1-5; 8 bases agree with TRBD1. The ends lost 5 bases at V and 3 bases at J; junction bases unmatched: 6. The CDR3 runs to 15 residues. Germline values: CDR1 SGHVS, CDR2 FQNEAQ. The CDR3 coding sequence is TGTGCCAGCAGCCCGGGACAGGCCCCCAATCAGCCCCAGCATTTT. It specifies CASSPGQAPNQPQHF.

At least ten counts were recorded for this clonotype. The CDR3 bases are TGTGCCAGCAGTTACACCTTAGCGGGAGGCACAGATACGCAGTATTTT. Protein: CASSYTLAGGTDTQYF. The V gene is TRBV6-5, the J gene TRBJ2-3, with 9 nucleotides matching TRBD2. The germline V gene has CDR1 MNHEY and CDR2 SVGAGI. V gave up 2 bases and J gave up 1 base; unmatched junction bases: 4. The CDR3 is 16 amino acids.

This clonotype came up a few times. Since a much larger clone is just one base distant, this may be a read error. The chain joins TRBV2 to TRBJ1-5; unclear D gene. The V gene lost 6 bases and the J gene lost 0 bases, with 9 bases spanning the gap. This CDR3 has 14 residues. The germline V gene has CDR1 SNHLY and CDR2 FYNNEI. The CDR3 region has the DNA TGTGCCAGCAGGAGATCTGATAGCAATCAGCCCCAGCATTTT. Amino acids: CASRRSDSNQPQHF. The full variable domain, rest sourced from reference TRBV2 and TRBJ1-5, is EPEVTQTPSHQVTQMGQEVILRCVPISNHLYFYWYRQILGQKVEFLVSFYNNEISEKSEIFDDQFSVERPDGSNFTLKIRSTKLEDSAMYFCASRRSDSNQPQHFGDGTRLSIL.

The table lists this clonotype with many counts. The chain links TRBV30 to TRBJ2-5; possibly TRBD1 or TRBD2 for D (5 bases each). Trimming removed 5 bases at V and 2 bases at J, with 9 bases between. Germline CDR1 GTSNPN, CDR2 SVGIG (reference sequence). This CDR3 has 12 amino acids. The CDR3 DNA reads as TGTGCCTGGGGGTGGGGGCAAGAGACCCAGTACTTC. Residues: CAWGWGQETQYF.

This clonotype has ten or more counts. The V gene is TRBV7-2, the J gene TRBJ1-5; TRBD1 is a possible D gene (6 bases). Per the germline V gene, CDR1 is SGHTA and CDR2 is FQGNSA. V was clipped by 2 bases and J by 0 bases, with 11 bases between them. The CDR3 consists of 16 residues. CDR3 protein: CASSLQGTISNQPQHF. In DNA form, the CDR3 reads TGTGCCAGCAGCTTACAGGGGACGATTAGCAATCAGCCCCAGCATTTT.

This clonotype was counted at least ten times. V gene TRBV7-3 combines with J gene TRBJ1-1; TRBD1 agrees at 7 bases. V was clipped by 5 bases and J by 0 bases; unmatched bases: 6. Germline V gene lookup returns CDR1 SGHTA and CDR2 FQGTGA. This CDR3 region has 15 residues. The CDR3 DNA sequence: TGTGCCAGCAGCACCCAGACAGGGATGAACACTGAAGCTTTCTTT. Translated: CASSTQTGMNTEAFF.